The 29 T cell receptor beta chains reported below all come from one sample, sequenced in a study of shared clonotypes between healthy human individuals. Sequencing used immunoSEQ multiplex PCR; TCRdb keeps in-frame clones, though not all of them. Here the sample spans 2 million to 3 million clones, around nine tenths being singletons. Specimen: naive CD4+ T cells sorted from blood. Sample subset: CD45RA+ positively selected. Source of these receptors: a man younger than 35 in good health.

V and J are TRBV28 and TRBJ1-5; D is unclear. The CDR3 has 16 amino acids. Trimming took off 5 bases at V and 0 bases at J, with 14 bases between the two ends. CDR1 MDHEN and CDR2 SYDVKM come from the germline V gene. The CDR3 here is CASSPQGPYSNQPQHF. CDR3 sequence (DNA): TGTGCCAGCAGTCCACAAGGGCCTTATAGCAATCAGCCCCAGCATTTT.

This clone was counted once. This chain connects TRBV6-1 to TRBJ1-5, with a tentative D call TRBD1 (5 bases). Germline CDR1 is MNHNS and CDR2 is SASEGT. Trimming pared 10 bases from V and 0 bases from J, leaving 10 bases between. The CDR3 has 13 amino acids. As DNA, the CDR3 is TGTGCCACGACAGACTATAGCAATCAGCCCCAGCATTTT. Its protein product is CATTDYSNQPQHF.

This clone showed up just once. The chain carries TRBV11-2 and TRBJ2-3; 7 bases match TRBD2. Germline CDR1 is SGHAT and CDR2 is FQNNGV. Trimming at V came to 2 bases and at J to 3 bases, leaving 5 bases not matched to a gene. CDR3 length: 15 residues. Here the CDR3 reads CASSLFLAETDTQYF. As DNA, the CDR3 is TGTGCCAGCAGCTTATTCCTAGCGGAGACAGATACGCAGTATTTT. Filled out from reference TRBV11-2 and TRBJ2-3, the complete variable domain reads EAGVAQSPRYKIIEKRQSVAFWCNPISGHATLYWYQQILGQGPKLLIQFQNNGVVDDSQLPKDRFSAERLKGVDSTLKIQPAKLEDSAVYLCASSLFLAETDTQYFGPGTRLTVL.

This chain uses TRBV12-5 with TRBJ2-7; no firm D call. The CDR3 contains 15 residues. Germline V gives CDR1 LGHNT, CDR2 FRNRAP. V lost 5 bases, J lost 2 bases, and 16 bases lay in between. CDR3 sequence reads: CASGPDRSSTYEQYF. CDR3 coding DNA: TGTGCTAGTGGTCCCGACCGGAGCTCGACCTACGAGCAGTACTTC.

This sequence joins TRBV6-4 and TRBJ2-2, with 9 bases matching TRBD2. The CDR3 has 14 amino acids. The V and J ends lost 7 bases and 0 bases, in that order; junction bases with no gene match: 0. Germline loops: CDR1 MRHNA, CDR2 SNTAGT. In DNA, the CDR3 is TGTGCCAGCAAGCGGGGGGCGAACACCGGGGAGCTGTTTTTT. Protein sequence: CASKRGANTGELFF.

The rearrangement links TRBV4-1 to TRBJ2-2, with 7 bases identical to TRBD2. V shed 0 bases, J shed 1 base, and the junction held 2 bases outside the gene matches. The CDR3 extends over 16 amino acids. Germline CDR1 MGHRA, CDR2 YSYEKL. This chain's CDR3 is CASSQEGGRNTGELFF. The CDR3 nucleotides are TGCGCCAGCAGCCAAGAGGGCGGGAGGAACACCGGGGAGCTGTTTTTT.

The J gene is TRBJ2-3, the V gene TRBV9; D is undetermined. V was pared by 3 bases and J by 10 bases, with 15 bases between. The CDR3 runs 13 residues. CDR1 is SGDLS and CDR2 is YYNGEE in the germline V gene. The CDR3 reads CASSDSPQAPQYF. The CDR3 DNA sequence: TGTGCCAGCAGCGACTCGCCCCAGGCCCCGCAGTATTTT.

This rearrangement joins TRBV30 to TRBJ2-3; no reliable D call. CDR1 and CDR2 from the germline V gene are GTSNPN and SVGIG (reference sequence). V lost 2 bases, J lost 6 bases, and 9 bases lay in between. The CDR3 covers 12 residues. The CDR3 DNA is TGTGCCTGGAGTCTGGGTGTTGATACGCAGTATTTT. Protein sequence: CAWSLGVDTQYF. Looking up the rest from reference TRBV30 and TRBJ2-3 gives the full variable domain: SQTIHQWPATLVQPVGSPLSLECTVEGTSNPNLYWYRQAAGRGLQLLFYSVGIGQISSEVPQNLSASRPQDRQFILSSKKLLLSDSGFYLCAWSLGVDTQYFGPGTRLTVL.

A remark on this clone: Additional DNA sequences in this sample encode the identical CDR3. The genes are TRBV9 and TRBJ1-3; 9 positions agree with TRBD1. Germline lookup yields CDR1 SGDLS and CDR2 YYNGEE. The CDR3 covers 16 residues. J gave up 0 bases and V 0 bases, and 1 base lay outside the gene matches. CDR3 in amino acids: CASSVGGQGSGNTIYF. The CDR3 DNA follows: TGTGCCAGCAGCGTAGGGGGACAGGGCTCTGGAAACACCATATATTTT.

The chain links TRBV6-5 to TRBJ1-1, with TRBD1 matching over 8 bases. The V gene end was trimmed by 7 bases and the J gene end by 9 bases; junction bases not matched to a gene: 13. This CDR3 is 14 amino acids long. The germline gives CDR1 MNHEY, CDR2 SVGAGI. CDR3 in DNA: TGTGCCAGCAACAAACCCGGGACAGGCCACCAAGCTTTCTTT. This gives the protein CASNKPGTGHQAFF.

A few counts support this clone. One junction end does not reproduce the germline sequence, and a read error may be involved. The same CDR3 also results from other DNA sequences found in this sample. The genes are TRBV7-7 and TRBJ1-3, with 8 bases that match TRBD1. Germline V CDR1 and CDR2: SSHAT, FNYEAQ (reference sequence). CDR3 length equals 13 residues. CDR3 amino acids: CASSLDRGGTIYF. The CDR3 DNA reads TGTGCTAGCAGCTTAGACAGGGGAGGCACCATATATTTT.

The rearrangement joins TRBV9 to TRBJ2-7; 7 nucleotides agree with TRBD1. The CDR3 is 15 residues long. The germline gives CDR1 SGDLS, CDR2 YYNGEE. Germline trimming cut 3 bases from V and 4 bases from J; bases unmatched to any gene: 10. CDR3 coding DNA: TGTGCCAGCAGCGCCTTCGACAGGGTTGCGTACGAGCAGTACTTC. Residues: CASSAFDRVAYEQYF. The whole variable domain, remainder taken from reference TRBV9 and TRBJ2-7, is DSGVTQTPKHLITATGQRVTLRCSPRSGDLSVYWYQQSLDQGLQFLIQYYNGEERAKGNILERFSAQQFPDLHSELNLSSLELGDSALYFCASSAFDRVAYEQYFGPGTRLTVT.

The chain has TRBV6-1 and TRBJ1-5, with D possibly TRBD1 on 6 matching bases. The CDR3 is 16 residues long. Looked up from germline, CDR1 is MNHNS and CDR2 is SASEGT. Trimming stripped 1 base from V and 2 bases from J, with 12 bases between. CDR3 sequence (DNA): TGTGCCAGCAGTGAAGGGGGGGCCCTGGGCAATCAGCCCCAGCATTTT. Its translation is CASSEGGALGNQPQHF.

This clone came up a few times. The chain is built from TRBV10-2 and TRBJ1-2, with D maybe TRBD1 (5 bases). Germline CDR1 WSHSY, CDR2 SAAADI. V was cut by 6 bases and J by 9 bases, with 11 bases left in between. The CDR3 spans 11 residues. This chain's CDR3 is CASRGRESYTF. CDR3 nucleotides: TGCGCCAGCAGAGGCAGGGAGAGCTACACCTTC.

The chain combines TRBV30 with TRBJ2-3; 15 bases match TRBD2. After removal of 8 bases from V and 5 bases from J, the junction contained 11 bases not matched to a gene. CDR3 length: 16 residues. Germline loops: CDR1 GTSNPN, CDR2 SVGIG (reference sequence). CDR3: CARKTPGLAGGDTQYF. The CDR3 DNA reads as TGTGCCCGAAAAACTCCGGGACTAGCGGGAGGAGATACGCAGTATTTT.

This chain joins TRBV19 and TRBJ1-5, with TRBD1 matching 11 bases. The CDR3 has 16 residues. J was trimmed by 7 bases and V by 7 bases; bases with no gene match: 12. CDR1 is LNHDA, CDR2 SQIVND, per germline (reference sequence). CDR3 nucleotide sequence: TGTGCCAGTACTAATCTGGACAGGGGGCTCGGACAGCCCCAGCATTTT. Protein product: CASTNLDRGLGQPQHF.

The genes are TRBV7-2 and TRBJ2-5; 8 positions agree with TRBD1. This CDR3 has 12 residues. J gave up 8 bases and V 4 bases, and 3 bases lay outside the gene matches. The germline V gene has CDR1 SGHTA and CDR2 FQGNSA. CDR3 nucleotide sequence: TGTGCCAGCAGCTGGGGACAGGCTACCCAGTACTTC. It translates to CASSWGQATQYF.

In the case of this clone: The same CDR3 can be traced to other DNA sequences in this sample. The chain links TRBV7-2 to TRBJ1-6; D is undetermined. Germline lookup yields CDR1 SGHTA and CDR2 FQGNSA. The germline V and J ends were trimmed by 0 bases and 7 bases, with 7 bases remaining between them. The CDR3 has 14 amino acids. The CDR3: CASSLAGINSPLHF. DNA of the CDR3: TGTGCCAGCAGCTTAGCGGGTATCAATTCACCCCTCCACTTT.

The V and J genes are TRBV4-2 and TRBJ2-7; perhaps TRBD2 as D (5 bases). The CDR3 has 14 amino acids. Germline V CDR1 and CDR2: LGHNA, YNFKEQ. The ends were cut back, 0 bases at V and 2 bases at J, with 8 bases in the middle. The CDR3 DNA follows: TGTGCCAGCAGCCAAGAATTACTAGCCTACGAGCAGTACTTC. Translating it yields CASSQELLAYEQYF.

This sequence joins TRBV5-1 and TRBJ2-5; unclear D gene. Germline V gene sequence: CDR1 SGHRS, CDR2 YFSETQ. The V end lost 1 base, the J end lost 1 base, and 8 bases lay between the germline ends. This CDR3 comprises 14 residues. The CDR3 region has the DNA TGCGCCAGCAGCTTGTCAACGGTCCAAGAGACCCAGTACTTC. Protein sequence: CASSLSTVQETQYF.

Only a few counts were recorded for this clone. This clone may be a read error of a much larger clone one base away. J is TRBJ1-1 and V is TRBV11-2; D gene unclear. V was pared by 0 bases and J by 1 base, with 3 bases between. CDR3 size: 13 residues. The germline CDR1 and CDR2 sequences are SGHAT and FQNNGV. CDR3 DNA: TGTGCCAGCAGCTTAGACCCGAACACTGAAGCTTTCTTT. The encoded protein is CASSLDPNTEAFF. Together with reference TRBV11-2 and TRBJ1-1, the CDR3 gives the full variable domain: EAGVAQSPRYKIIEKRQSVAFWCNPISGHATLYWYQQILGQGPKLLIQFQNNGVVDDSQLPKDRFSAERLKGVDSTLKIQPAKLEDSAVYLCASSLDPNTEAFFGQGTRLTVV.

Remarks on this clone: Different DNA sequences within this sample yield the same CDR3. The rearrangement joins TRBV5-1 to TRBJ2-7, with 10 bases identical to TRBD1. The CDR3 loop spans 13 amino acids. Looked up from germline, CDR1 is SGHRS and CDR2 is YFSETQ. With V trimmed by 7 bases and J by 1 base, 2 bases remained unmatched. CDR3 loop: CASGQGGSYEQYF. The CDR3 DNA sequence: TGCGCCAGCGGACAGGGGGGATCCTACGAGCAGTACTTC.

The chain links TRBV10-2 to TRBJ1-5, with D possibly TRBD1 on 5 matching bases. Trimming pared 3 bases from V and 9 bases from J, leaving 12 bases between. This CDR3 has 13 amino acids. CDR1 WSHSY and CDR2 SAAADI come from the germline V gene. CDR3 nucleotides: TGCGCCAGCAGTGATCCAGGCACAGGGCCCCAGCATTTT. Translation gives CASSDPGTGPQHF.

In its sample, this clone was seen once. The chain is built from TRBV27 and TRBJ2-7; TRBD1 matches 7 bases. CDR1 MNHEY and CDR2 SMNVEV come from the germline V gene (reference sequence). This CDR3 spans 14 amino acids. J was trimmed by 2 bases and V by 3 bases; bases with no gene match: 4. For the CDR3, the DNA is TGTGCCAGCAGTTTCTCCGACAGGGCCTACGAGCAGTACTTC. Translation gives CASSFSDRAYEQYF.

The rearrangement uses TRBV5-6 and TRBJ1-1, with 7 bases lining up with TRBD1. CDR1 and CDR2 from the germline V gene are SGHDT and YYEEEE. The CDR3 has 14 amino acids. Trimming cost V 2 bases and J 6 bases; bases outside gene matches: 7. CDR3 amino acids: CASSFRYRGSEAFF. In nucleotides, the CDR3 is TGTGCCAGCAGCTTTCGATACAGGGGCTCTGAAGCTTTCTTT.

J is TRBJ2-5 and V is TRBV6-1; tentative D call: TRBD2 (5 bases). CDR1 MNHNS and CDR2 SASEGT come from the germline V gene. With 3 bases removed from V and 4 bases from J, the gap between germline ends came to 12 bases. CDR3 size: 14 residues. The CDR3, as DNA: TGTGCCAGCAGTGATAACGGGGTTTCAGAGACCCAGTACTTC. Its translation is CASSDNGVSETQYF.

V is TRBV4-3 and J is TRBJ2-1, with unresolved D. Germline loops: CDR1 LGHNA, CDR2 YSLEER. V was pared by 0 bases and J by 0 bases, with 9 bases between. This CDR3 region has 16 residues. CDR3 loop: CASSQDGRVSYNEQFF. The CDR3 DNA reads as TGCGCCAGCAGCCAAGATGGTAGGGTCTCCTACAATGAGCAGTTCTTC.

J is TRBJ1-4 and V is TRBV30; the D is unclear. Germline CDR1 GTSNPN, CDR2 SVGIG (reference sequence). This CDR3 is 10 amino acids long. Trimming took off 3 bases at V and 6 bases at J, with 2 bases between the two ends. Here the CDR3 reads CAWRHEKLFF. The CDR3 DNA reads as TGTGCCTGGAGACATGAAAAACTGTTTTTT.

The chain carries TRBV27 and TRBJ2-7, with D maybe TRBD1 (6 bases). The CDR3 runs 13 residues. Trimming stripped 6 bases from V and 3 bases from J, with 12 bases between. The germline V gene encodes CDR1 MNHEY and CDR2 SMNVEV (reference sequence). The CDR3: CASSGDTYYEQYF. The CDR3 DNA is TGTGCCAGCAGCGGGGACACGTACTACGAGCAGTACTTC.